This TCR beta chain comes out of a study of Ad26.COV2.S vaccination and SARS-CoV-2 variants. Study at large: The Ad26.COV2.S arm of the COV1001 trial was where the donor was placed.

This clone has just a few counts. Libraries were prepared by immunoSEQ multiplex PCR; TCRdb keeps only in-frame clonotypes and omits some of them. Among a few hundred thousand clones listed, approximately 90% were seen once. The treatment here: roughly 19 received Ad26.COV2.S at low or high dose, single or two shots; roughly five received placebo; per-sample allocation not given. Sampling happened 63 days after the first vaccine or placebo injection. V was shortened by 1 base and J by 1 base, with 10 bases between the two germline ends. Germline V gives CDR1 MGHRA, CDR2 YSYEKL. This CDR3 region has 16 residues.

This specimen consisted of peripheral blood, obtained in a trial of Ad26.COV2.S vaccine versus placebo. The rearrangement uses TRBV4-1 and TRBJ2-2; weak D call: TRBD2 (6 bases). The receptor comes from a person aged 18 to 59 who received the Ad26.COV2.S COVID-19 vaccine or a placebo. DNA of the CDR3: TGCGCCAGCAGCCAAGCTGGAGGGAGGAACACCGGGGAGCTGTTTTTT. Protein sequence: CASSQAGGRNTGELFF.